This T cell receptor beta chain was recovered during a study of shared clonotypes between healthy human individuals. General observations from the study: Clonotype sharing among the donors was expected to vary with sequencing depth.

Each sorted subset replicate got 200 ng genomic DNA, about 33,000 genomes. Method: immunoSEQ multiplex PCR; TCRdb's copy keeps in-frame clones and lacks some. The sample carries just under 350,000 clones, about 70% recorded once. Concerning this clone: Its matching antigen is unknown.

Trimming removed 0 bases from V and 3 bases from J; junction bases left unmatched: 13. The CDR3 is made up of 19 amino acids. Germline V gene data show CDR1 as SGHRS and CDR2 as YFSETQ. Donors comprised healthy HIV-negative adults lacking recent acute infections or vaccinations. The receptor was isolated from a man under 40 in good health. The V call is TRBV5-1, the J call TRBJ2-7; 12 bases agree with TRBD2. The sequenced sample consisted of memory CD4+ T cells sorted from blood. Subset noted: CD45RA-negative fraction. CDR3 sequence reads: CASSLEMLAGGDFHYEQYF. For the CDR3, the DNA is TGCGCCAGCAGCTTGGAGATGCTAGCGGGAGGGGATTTTCACTACGAGCAGTACTTC.